The next 31 T cell receptor beta chains were all read from a single sample in a study of neoadjuvant anti-PD-1 for oral cavity cancer. Sequencing was performed with immunoSEQ multiplex PCR; in TCRdb, only in-frame clones are kept and a portion is missing. The sample includes tens of thousands of clones, approximately 79% of them seen just once. Material: PBMCs, obtained before nivolumab (anti-PD-1) treatment. Receptor source: a person between 40 and 85 years old with oral cavity squamous cell carcinoma.

The V call is TRBV7-7, the J call TRBJ2-5; D is possibly TRBD2 (6 bases). V was shortened by 0 bases and J by 8 bases, with 7 bases between the two germline ends. Per the germline V gene, CDR1 is SSHAT and CDR2 is FNYEAQ (reference sequence). The CDR3 is 12 residues long. The CDR3 nucleotides read TGTGCCAGCAGCTTAGCGGGGGGAACCCAGTACTTC. Amino acid sequence: CASSLAGGTQYF.

The V and J genes are TRBV19 and TRBJ2-7; D is tentatively TRBD1 or TRBD2 (5 bases each). Germline V gene data show CDR1 as LNHDA and CDR2 as SQIVND (reference sequence). The CDR3 contains 14 residues. With 4 bases removed from V and 0 bases from J, the gap between germline ends came to 10 bases. CDR3 in amino acids: CASSRGDPSYEQYF. CDR3 DNA: TGTGCCAGTAGTAGAGGGGATCCCTCCTACGAGCAGTACTTC.

This clone was observed once. The chain combines TRBV6-4 with TRBJ1-1; D might be TRBD1 (6 bases). The CDR3 is 13 residues long. Germline V gives CDR1 MRHNA, CDR2 SNTAGT. Trimming took 6 bases from V and 1 from J, leaving 9 bases between them. Written as DNA, the CDR3 is TGTGCCAGCAGCTTACAGGGGAACACTGAAGCTTTCTTT. It specifies CASSLQGNTEAFF.

A few counts support this clone. The rearrangement links TRBV7-3 to TRBJ2-1, with 7 bases aligning to TRBD2. The germline gives CDR1 SGHTA, CDR2 FQGTGA. J lost 3 bases, V lost 5 bases, and 7 bases had no gene match. There are 15 residues in the CDR3. The CDR3 here is CASSAGGGNYNEQFF. In nucleotides, the CDR3 is TGTGCCAGCAGCGCTGGGGGAGGGAACTACAATGAGCAGTTCTTC.

This clone occurred once. V gene TRBV12-5 combines with J gene TRBJ1-5; D perhaps matches TRBD1 (5 bases). The length of the CDR3 is 14 residues. The V end lost 5 bases, the J end lost 7 bases, and 15 bases lay between the germline ends. The germline V gene has CDR1 LGHNT and CDR2 FRNRAP. CDR3 protein: CASGTPRGRQPQHF. CDR3 in DNA: TGTGCTAGTGGTACCCCGAGGGGCAGGCAGCCCCAGCATTTT.

This chain uses TRBV29-1 with TRBJ1-2; TRBD1 aligns across 7 bases. There are 12 residues in the CDR3. V was pared by 4 bases and J by 5 bases, with 4 bases of the junction left unmatched. Germline assignment: CDR1 SQVTM and CDR2 ANQGSEA. CDR3 amino acids: CSVADRIYGYTF. The CDR3 DNA reads TGCAGCGTTGCGGACAGGATTTATGGCTACACCTTC.

The table lists this clone with a count of one. CDR3 sequence: CASSLRGTDTQYF. DNA for the CDR3: TGTGCCAGCAGCTTGAGGGGCACAGATACGCAGTATTTT. The genes are TRBV5-6 and TRBJ2-3; D is ambiguous. This CDR3 comprises 13 residues. Germline CDR1 is SGHDT and CDR2 is YYEEEE. Deletions cut 1 base from V and 1 base from J, with 4 bases between.

The rearrangement links TRBV5-1 to TRBJ2-2; D is unclear. Germline values: CDR1 SGHRS, CDR2 YFSETQ. V was pared by 4 bases and J by 7 bases, with 5 bases between. The CDR3 covers 11 residues. CDR3 amino acids: CASSAGGELFF. CDR3 bases: TGCGCCAGCAGCGCAGGCGGGGAGCTGTTTTTT.

The V gene is TRBV19, the J gene TRBJ2-5; TRBD2 aligns across 12 bases. The V segment lost 5 bases and the J segment 2 bases; nucleotides outside the gene matches: 3. The CDR3 extends over 15 amino acids. Germline V gene sequence: CDR1 LNHDA, CDR2 SQIVND (reference sequence). CDR3 loop: CASSALAGGQETQYF. In nucleotides, the CDR3 is TGTGCCAGTAGTGCTCTAGCGGGGGGGCAAGAGACCCAGTACTTC.

This clone showed up just a few times. The J gene is TRBJ1-2, the V gene TRBV19, with unresolved D. The V end lost 7 bases, the J end lost 1 base, and 16 bases lay between the germline ends. The CDR3 is 15 amino acids. CDR1 and CDR2 (germline): LNHDA, SQIVND (reference sequence). The CDR3 region is CASIPGPQRNYGYTF. The DNA of the CDR3 is TGTGCCAGTATCCCGGGCCCTCAACGTAACTATGGCTACACCTTC.

The chain couples TRBV5-1 to TRBJ2-7, with 12 nucleotides matching TRBD2. The V gene end was trimmed by 3 bases and the J gene end by 3 bases; junction bases not matched to a gene: 4. The germline V gene encodes CDR1 SGHRS and CDR2 YFSETQ. There are 15 residues in the CDR3. The CDR3 loop reads CASSSGLAGNYEQYF. DNA of the CDR3: TGCGCCAGCAGCTCCGGACTAGCGGGGAACTACGAGCAGTACTTC.

The chain links TRBV9 to TRBJ2-1, with TRBD2 matching over 8 bases. The CDR3 extends over 16 amino acids. Per germline, CDR1 SGDLS and CDR2 YYNGEE. After removal of 4 bases from V and 6 bases from J, the junction contained 12 bases not matched to a gene. The CDR3 is CASSPGDGGARNEQFF. The CDR3 DNA follows: TGTGCCAGCAGCCCAGGGGACGGGGGGGCCCGCAATGAGCAGTTCTTC.

The V gene is TRBV10-3, the J gene TRBJ1-1; D perhaps matches TRBD1 (6 bases). Germline assignment: CDR1 ENHRY and CDR2 SYGVKD. V was cut by 5 bases and J by 1 base, with 8 bases left in between. This CDR3 has 13 amino acids. As DNA, the CDR3 is TGTGCCATCAGTAAGACAGGGAACACTGAAGCTTTCTTT. Protein product: CAISKTGNTEAFF.

The chain links TRBV4-2 to TRBJ2-1; maybe TRBD2 (6 bases). Trimming stripped 0 bases from V and 3 bases from J, with 9 bases between. The CDR3 is 15 residues long. CDR1 and CDR2 from the germline V gene are LGHNA and YNFKEQ. The CDR3 sequence: CASSQDWRDYNEQFF. The CDR3 DNA reads as TGTGCCAGCAGCCAAGATTGGCGGGACTACAATGAGCAGTTCTTC.

The chain joins TRBV6-1 to TRBJ1-1; a possible D gene is TRBD1 (5 bases). CDR3 length equals 14 residues. Trimming took off 10 bases at V and 4 bases at J, with 19 bases between the two ends. CDR1 and CDR2 (germline): MNHNS, SASEGT. DNA for the CDR3: TGTGCCACCAAAGGAAAGGGACGGGGCACTGAAGCTTTCTTT. It yields the protein CATKGKGRGTEAFF.

This rearrangement joins TRBV27 to TRBJ2-7, with 7 bases lining up with TRBD1. Germline loops: CDR1 MNHEY, CDR2 SMNVEV (reference sequence). Trimming cost V 5 bases and J 7 bases; bases outside gene matches: 14. CDR3 size: 15 residues. Here the CDR3 DNA reads TGTGCCAGCAGTACCAGGGGGACACCGATAGGAGAGCAGTACTTC. Translated: CASSTRGTPIGEQYF.

The chain has TRBV5-1 and TRBJ2-7; perhaps TRBD1 as D (6 bases). CDR3 size: 16 residues. Per the germline V gene, CDR1 is SGHRS and CDR2 is YFSETQ. With 3 bases removed from V and 0 bases from J, the gap between germline ends came to 16 bases. This CDR3 reads CASSSGQRGFSYEQYF. The CDR3 DNA follows: TGCGCCAGCAGCTCCGGACAGAGAGGTTTCTCCTACGAGCAGTACTTC.

J is TRBJ2-1 and V is TRBV21-1; the table gives TRBD2 as D, unverified against the DNA. TRBV21-1 is a recognized pseudogene. The length of the CDR3 is 14 residues. The CDR3 nucleotides read TGTGCCAGCTACTTCTTGAGGCTCTACAATGAGCAGTTCTTC. Translated, it gives CASYFLRLYNEQFF.

The rearrangement links TRBV21-1 to TRBJ2-7; TRBD1, the D gene given by the table, was not confirmed from the DNA. TRBV21-1 is shown as a pseudogene. The CDR3 runs 15 residues. CDR3 in amino acids: CASSNYNRCFHEQYF. For the CDR3, the DNA is TGTGCCAGCAGCAATTATAACAGGTGTTTTCACGAGCAGTACTTC.

The chain couples TRBV19 to TRBJ1-2; TRBD1 matches 7 bases. The V segment lost 6 bases and the J segment 3 bases; nucleotides outside the gene matches: 13. The germline CDR1 and CDR2 sequences are LNHDA and SQIVND (reference sequence). This CDR3 has 16 amino acids. The chain's CDR3 is CASSPINRGSDYGYTF. The CDR3 region has the DNA TGTGCCAGTAGCCCCATAAACAGGGGAAGTGACTATGGCTACACCTTC.

This clone appeared a few times. V gene TRBV4-1 combines with J gene TRBJ1-2; TRBD1 might be the D (6 bases). Trimming removed 4 bases at V and 4 bases at J, with 22 bases between. This CDR3 comprises 17 residues. Germline loops: CDR1 MGHRA, CDR2 YSYEKL. CDR3 in DNA: TGCGCCAGCAGCCCAACTACGGGGGGGGCGCAGGCCTATGGCTACACCTTC. It yields the protein CASSPTTGGAQAYGYTF.

The J gene is TRBJ1-1, the V gene TRBV6-5; no clear D gene. The CDR3 runs to 13 residues. V dropped 2 bases and J dropped 5 bases, with 9 bases sitting between them. Germline V CDR1 and CDR2: MNHEY, SVGAGI. DNA of the CDR3: TGTGCCAGCAGTTACCTTGATAGGACTGAAGCTTTCTTT. Translation gives CASSYLDRTEAFF.

Comments on this clone: This sample includes further DNA sequences coding for the same CDR3. The J gene is TRBJ1-3, the V gene TRBV5-1; unclear D gene. Trimming removed 1 base at V and 4 bases at J, with 9 bases between. Per the germline V gene, CDR1 is SGHRS and CDR2 is YFSETQ. This CDR3 has 14 amino acids. The CDR3, as DNA: TGCGCCAGCAGCTTGAGAGGGTCGGGAAACACCATATATTTT. It is translated as CASSLRGSGNTIYF. The variable domain in full, with the rest retrieved from reference TRBV5-1 and TRBJ1-3, is KAGVTQTPRYLIKTRGQQVTLSCSPISGHRSVSWYQQTPGQGLQFLFEYFSETQRNKGNFPGRFSGRQFSNSRSEMNVSTLELGDSALYLCASSLRGSGNTIYFGEGSWLTVV.

This chain links TRBV2 with TRBJ2-2; no clear D. Germline CDR1 and CDR2: SNHLY and FYNNEI. This CDR3 has 13 residues. V shed 5 bases and J shed 3 bases, with 7 bases lying between them. The CDR3 sequence is CASSTTYTGELFF. Here the CDR3 DNA reads TGTGCCAGCAGTACAACATACACCGGGGAGCTGTTTTTT.

The gene calls are TRBV4-1 and TRBJ2-5; TRBD1 or TRBD2 may be the D gene (5 bases each). This CDR3 is 17 amino acids long. Germline values: CDR1 MGHRA, CDR2 YSYEKL. Trimming removed 3 bases from V and 0 bases from J, with 17 bases in between. DNA for the CDR3: TGCGCCAGCAGCCAGCCGTCCGGGACCCCAAACCAAGAGACCCAGTACTTC. Protein: CASSQPSGTPNQETQYF.

The chain couples TRBV6-5 to TRBJ2-7, with 8 positions matching TRBD1. The CDR3 has 15 amino acids. Germline V gene data show CDR1 as MNHEY and CDR2 as SVGAGI. V dropped 5 bases and J dropped 2; count of bases not matched to a gene: 8. CDR3 DNA sequence: TGTGCCAGCAGTGTGGGACAGGATCCCCCCTACGAGCAGTACTTC. Protein: CASSVGQDPPYEQYF.

The chain is built from TRBV2 and TRBJ1-4, with 8 nucleotides matching TRBD1. The ends lost 9 bases at V and 3 bases at J; junction bases unmatched: 9. Per germline, CDR1 SNHLY and CDR2 FYNNEI. This CDR3 spans 15 amino acids. CDR3 in amino acids: CASSLRTGSNEKLFF. For the CDR3, the DNA is TGTGCCAGTTCTTTAAGGACAGGGTCTAATGAAAAACTGTTTTTT. The full variable domain, with the rest looked up from reference TRBV2 and TRBJ1-4, is EPEVTQTPSHQVTQMGQEVILRCVPISNHLYFYWYRQILGQKVEFLVSFYNNEISEKSEIFDDQFSVERPDGSNFTLKIRSTKLEDSAMYFCASSLRTGSNEKLFFGSGTQLSVL.

The rearrangement uses TRBV6-4 and TRBJ2-2, with a weak D call TRBD2 (6 bases). Trimming left V 8 bases short and J 7 bases short, with 17 bases between. From germline, CDR1 is MRHNA and CDR2 SNTAGT. This CDR3 contains 14 residues. The CDR3 DNA sequence: TGTGCCAGCGCTTCCGGGACTCGTAGCGGGGAGCTGTTTTTT. This encodes CASASGTRSGELFF.

The chain is built from TRBV9 and TRBJ2-5, with 10 bases aligning to TRBD1. The CDR3 length is 16 residues. With V trimmed by 0 bases and J by 3 bases, 5 bases remained unmatched. Germline assignment: CDR1 SGDLS and CDR2 YYNGEE. CDR3 amino acids: CASSVEGQGFEETQYF. The CDR3 nucleotides are TGTGCCAGCAGCGTAGAGGGACAGGGGTTTGAAGAGACCCAGTACTTC. The whole variable domain, remainder taken from reference TRBV9 and TRBJ2-5, is DSGVTQTPKHLITATGQRVTLRCSPRSGDLSVYWYQQSLDQGLQFLIQYYNGEERAKGNILERFSAQQFPDLHSELNLSSLELGDSALYFCASSVEGQGFEETQYFGPGTRLLVL.

The rearrangement links TRBV4-2 to TRBJ2-1, with TRBD2 identical over 10 bases. Germline V CDR1 and CDR2: LGHNA, YNFKEQ. The CDR3 is 15 residues long. V dropped 4 bases and J dropped 2; count of bases not matched to a gene: 2. CDR3 residues: CASSPLAGAYNEQFF. DNA of the CDR3: TGTGCCAGCAGCCCTCTAGCGGGGGCCTACAATGAGCAGTTCTTC.

The table lists this clone with a count of one. J is TRBJ1-1 and V is TRBV5-6, with no clear D. In germline, CDR1 is SGHDT, CDR2 YYEEEE. V gave up 6 bases and J gave up 0 bases, with 12 bases separating them. The CDR3 has 14 amino acids. The CDR3 nucleotides read TGTGCCAGCACCCCTCAAGGCGTGAACACTGAAGCTTTCTTT. Protein sequence: CASTPQGVNTEAFF.